This T cell receptor beta chain emerged from a study of spatial heterogeneity in lung cancer. Time point indicated: sample taken at primary tumor resection. TCRs were sequenced from unsorted whole RNA of tumor, nontumor lung or PBMC. TCR cDNA molecules each had a unique molecular identifier. A single record per CDR3 protein comes from TCRdb applying MiXCR to the 5' RACE reads. The sample lists some 37,000 distinct CDR3 sequences, 6% to 8% occurring once. Germline CDR1 reads SQVTM; CDR2 reads ANQGSEA. V lost 6 bases and J 0 bases, leaving 16 bases between the germline ends. The CDR3 consists of 15 residues. This clonotype came up many times.

V gene TRBV29-1 combines with J gene TRBJ2-3; a weak D match, TRBD2 (6 bases). This clonotype was obtained from a male donor with early-stage non-small cell lung cancer. This material consisted of PBMCs, taken at surgery. The CDR3 region is CSVLMGRGSTDTQYF. In DNA form, the CDR3 reads TGCAGCGTGCTAATGGGACGGGGGAGCACAGATACGCAGTATTTT.